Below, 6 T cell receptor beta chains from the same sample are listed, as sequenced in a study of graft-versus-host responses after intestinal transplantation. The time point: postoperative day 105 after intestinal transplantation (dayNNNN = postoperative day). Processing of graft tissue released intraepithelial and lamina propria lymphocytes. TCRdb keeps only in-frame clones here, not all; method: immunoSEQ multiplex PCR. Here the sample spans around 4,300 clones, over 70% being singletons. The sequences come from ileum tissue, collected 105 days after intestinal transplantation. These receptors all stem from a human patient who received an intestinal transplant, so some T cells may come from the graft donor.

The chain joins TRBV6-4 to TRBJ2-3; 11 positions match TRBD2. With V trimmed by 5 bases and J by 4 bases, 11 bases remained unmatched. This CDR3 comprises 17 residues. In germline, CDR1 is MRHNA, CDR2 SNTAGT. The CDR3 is CASSPGGVAGGPDTQYF. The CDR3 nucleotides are TGTGCCAGCAGTCCCGGGGGAGTAGCGGGGGGGCCAGATACGCAGTATTTT.

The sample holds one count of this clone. CDR3 loop: CASSIARHTDTQYF. CDR3 nucleotide sequence: TGTGCCAGTAGTATAGCCAGACACACAGATACGCAGTATTTT. The chain couples TRBV19 to TRBJ2-3; D gene uncertain. This CDR3 region has 14 residues. Germline CDR1 LNHDA, CDR2 SQIVND (reference sequence). The V gene lost 1 base and the J gene lost 2 bases, with 7 bases spanning the gap.

The CDR3 is CSVAILAATGELFF. CDR3 nucleotides: TGCAGCGTCGCTATACTAGCGGCCACCGGGGAGCTGTTTTTT. The chain recombines TRBV29-1 with TRBJ2-2; 8 nucleotides agree with TRBD2. V lost 6 bases and J lost 4; bases outside the gene matches: 7. This CDR3 is built from 14 residues. CDR1 is SQVTM, CDR2 ANQGSEA, per germline.

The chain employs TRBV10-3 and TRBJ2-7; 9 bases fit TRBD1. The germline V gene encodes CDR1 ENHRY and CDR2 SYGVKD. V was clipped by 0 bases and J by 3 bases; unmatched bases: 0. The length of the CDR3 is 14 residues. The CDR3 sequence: CAISESTGGYEQYF. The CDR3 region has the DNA TGTGCCATCAGTGAGTCGACAGGGGGCTACGAGCAGTACTTC.

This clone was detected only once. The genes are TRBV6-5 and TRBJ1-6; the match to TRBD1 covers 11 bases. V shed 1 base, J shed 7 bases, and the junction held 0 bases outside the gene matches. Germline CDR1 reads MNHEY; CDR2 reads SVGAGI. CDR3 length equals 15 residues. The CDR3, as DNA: TGTGCCAGCAGTTACTGGGACAGGGGGAATTCACCCCTCCACTTT. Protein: CASSYWDRGNSPLHF.

DNA of the CDR3: TGTGCCAGCAGACGGACAGGGGAATATGGCTACACCTTC. Translating it yields CASRRTGEYGYTF. This chain connects TRBV2 to TRBJ1-2; 9 bases are a match to TRBD1. The CDR3 runs 13 residues. CDR1 is SNHLY, CDR2 FYNNEI, per germline. J was trimmed by 5 bases and V by 6 bases; bases with no gene match: 4.